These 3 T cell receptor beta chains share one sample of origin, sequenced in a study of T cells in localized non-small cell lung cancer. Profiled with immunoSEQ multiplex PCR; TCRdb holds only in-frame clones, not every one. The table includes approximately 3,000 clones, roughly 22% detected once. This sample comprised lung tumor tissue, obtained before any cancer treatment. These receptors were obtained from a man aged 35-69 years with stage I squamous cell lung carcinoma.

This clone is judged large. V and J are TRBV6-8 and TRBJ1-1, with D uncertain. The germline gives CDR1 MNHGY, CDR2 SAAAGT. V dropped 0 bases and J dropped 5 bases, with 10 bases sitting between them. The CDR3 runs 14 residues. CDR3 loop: CASSYSASGTEAFF. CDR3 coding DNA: TGTGCCAGCAGTTACTCGGCTTCGGGAACTGAAGCTTTCTTT.

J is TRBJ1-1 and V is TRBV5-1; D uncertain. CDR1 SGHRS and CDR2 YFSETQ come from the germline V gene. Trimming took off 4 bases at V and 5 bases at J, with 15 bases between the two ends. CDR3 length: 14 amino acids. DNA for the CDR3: TGCGCCAGCAGCCGTATCGTCGGGTTAACTGAAGCTTTCTTT. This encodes CASSRIVGLTEAFF.

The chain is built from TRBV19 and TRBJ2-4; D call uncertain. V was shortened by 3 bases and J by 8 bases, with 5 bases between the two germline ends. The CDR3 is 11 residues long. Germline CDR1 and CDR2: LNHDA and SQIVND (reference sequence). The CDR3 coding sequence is TGTGCCAGTAGTATCCGAGACATTCAGTACTTC. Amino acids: CASSIRDIQYF. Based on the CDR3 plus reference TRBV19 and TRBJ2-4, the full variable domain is DGGITQSPKYLFRKEGQNVTLSCEQNLNHDAMYWYRQDPGQGLRLIYYSQIVNDFQKGDIAEGYSVSREKKESFPLTVTSAQKNPTAFYLCASSIRDIQYFGAGTRLSVL.